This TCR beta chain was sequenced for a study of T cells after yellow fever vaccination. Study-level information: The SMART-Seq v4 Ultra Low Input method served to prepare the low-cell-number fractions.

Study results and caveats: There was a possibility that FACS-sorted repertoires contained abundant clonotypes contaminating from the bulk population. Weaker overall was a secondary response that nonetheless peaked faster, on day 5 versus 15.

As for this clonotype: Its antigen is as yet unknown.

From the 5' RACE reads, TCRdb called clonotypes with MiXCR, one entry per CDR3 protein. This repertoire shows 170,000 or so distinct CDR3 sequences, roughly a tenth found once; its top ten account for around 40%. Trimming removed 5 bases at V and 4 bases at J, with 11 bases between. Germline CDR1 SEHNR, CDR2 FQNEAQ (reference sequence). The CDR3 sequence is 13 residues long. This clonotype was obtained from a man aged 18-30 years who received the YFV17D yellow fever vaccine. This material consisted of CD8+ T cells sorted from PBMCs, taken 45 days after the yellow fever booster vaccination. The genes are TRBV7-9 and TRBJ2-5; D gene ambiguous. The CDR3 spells CASSLSTRETQYF. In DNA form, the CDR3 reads TGTGCCAGCAGCCTGTCGACGAGAGAGACCCAGTACTTC.